These 22 T cell receptor beta chains were all obtained from the same sample, sequenced in a study of Ad26.COV2.S vaccination and SARS-CoV-2 variants. Sequencing used immunoSEQ multiplex PCR; TCRdb keeps in-frame clones, though not all of them. The sample has hundreds of thousands of clones; 80% to 95% are singletons. Treatment noted: some 19 received Ad26.COV2.S at low or high dose, single or two shots; about 5 received placebo; per-sample allocation not given. Collection of samples fell on day 63 after the first vaccine or placebo injection. This material consisted of peripheral blood, taken in a trial of Ad26.COV2.S vaccine versus placebo. The receptors shown here come from a person between 18 and 65 years old who received the Ad26.COV2.S COVID-19 vaccine or a placebo.

This clone is a singleton in its sample. The V and J genes are TRBV18 and TRBJ2-5, with TRBD2 matching 8 bases. Germline loops: CDR1 KGHSH, CDR2 LQKENI. The trim removed 1 base at V and 3 bases at J, leaving 4 bases unmatched. The CDR3 extends over 15 amino acids. CDR3 region: CASSPLPLAEETQYF. The CDR3 DNA reads TGTGCCAGCTCACCACTTCCACTAGCGGAAGAGACCCAGTACTTC.

The genes are TRBV4-1 and TRBJ2-7, with D maybe TRBD2 (6 bases). With 0 bases removed from V and 0 bases from J, the gap between germline ends came to 21 bases. The CDR3 contains 19 residues. The germline V gene has CDR1 MGHRA and CDR2 YSYEKL. The CDR3 DNA reads as TGCGCCAGCAGCCAAGACGCGACTTTTGCCGGGAGTTCCTCCTACGAGCAGTACTTC. Protein product: CASSQDATFAGSSSYEQYF.

The chain recombines TRBV5-1 with TRBJ2-7, with 7 bases aligning to TRBD2. This CDR3 spans 16 amino acids. Germline V gives CDR1 SGHRS, CDR2 YFSETQ. V gave up 0 bases and J gave up 0 bases; unmatched junction bases: 6. The CDR3 loop is CASSLDLAVSSYEQYF. In nucleotides, the CDR3 is TGCGCCAGCAGCTTGGACCTAGCGGTCTCCTCCTACGAGCAGTACTTC.

This chain uses TRBV5-5 with TRBJ2-7; D not resolved. Between the trimmed V and J ends, which lost 4 bases and 1 base, there was a span of 3 bases. CDR3 size: 11 residues. Germline CDR1 reads SGHKS; CDR2 reads YYEKEE (reference sequence). The CDR3 sequence is CASSRSYEQYF. In nucleotides, the CDR3 is TGTGCCAGCAGCCGTTCCTACGAGCAGTACTTC. Supplemented by reference TRBV5-5 and TRBJ2-7, the full variable domain reads DAGVTQSPTHLIKTRGQQVTLRCSPISGHKSVSWYQQVLGQGPQFIFQYYEKEERGRGNFPDRFSARQFPNYSSELNVNALLLGDSALYLCASSRSYEQYFGPGTRLTVT.

V and J are TRBV28 and TRBJ2-7; 7 bases align to TRBD1. From germline, CDR1 is MDHEN and CDR2 SYDVKM. With V trimmed by 6 bases and J by 2 bases, 10 bases remained unmatched. The CDR3 has 15 amino acids. Written as DNA, the CDR3 is TGTGCCAGCAGAGCCGCCGTGACAGGGACCTACGAGCAGTACTTC. It specifies CASRAAVTGTYEQYF.

Notes on this clone: Other DNA sequences in this sample translate to the same CDR3. The V and J genes are TRBV5-1 and TRBJ2-1; 9 bases line up with TRBD1. Germline V CDR1 and CDR2: SGHRS, YFSETQ. J was trimmed by 1 base and V by 0 bases; bases with no gene match: 2. This CDR3 spans 16 amino acids. The CDR3 DNA follows: TGCGCCAGCAGCTTGGGACAGGGGGTTTCCTACAATGAGCAGTTCTTC. It yields the protein CASSLGQGVSYNEQFF.

About this clone itself: This may stem from a read error, because a much larger clone lies one nucleotide away. Other DNA variants within this sample encode the same CDR3. The rearrangement links TRBV5-4 to TRBJ2-7; no definite D call. In germline, CDR1 is SGHNT, CDR2 YYREEE (reference sequence). Trimming pared 4 bases from V and 1 base from J, leaving 3 bases between. The CDR3 totals 11 residues. As DNA, the CDR3 is TGTGCCAGCAGCGATTCCTACGAGCAGTACTTC. Protein sequence: CASSDSYEQYF.

The chain joins TRBV14 to TRBJ2-2, with D perhaps TRBD1 or TRBD2 (6 bases each). The germline V gene has CDR1 SGHDN and CDR2 FVKESK. Between the trimmed V and J ends, which lost 1 base and 2 bases, there was a span of 11 bases. The CDR3 is 16 amino acids. The CDR3, as DNA: TGTGCCAGCAGCCAAGTCCGGGGGCGCAACACCGGGGAGCTGTTTTTT. Translated, it gives CASSQVRGRNTGELFF.

This clone was counted once. The genes are TRBV7-2 and TRBJ2-4; either TRBD1 or TRBD2 may fit D (6 bases each). Looked up from germline, CDR1 is SGHTA and CDR2 is FQGNSA. This CDR3 spans 15 amino acids. Between the trimmed V and J ends, which lost 6 bases and 3 bases, there was a span of 15 bases. CDR3 sequence (DNA): TGTGCCAGCAGTGAGGGGGGCGCGGGCAAAAACATTCAGTACTTC. As protein: CASSEGGAGKNIQYF.

The chain carries TRBV4-2 and TRBJ2-1; D is possibly TRBD2 (6 bases). CDR1 is LGHNA and CDR2 is YNFKEQ in the germline V gene. The CDR3 runs 18 residues. Trimming took 5 bases from V and 6 from J, leaving 26 bases between them. Here the CDR3 DNA reads TGTGCCAGCAGCAGCTTAGCCGTAGGAGGGCCCGATCGCAATGAGCAGTTCTTC. Protein sequence: CASSSLAVGGPDRNEQFF.

The gene calls are TRBV28 and TRBJ1-6; 10 bases map to TRBD1. The CDR3 covers 14 residues. Germline V gene lookup returns CDR1 MDHEN and CDR2 SYDVKM. Trimming at V came to 7 bases and at J to 7 bases, leaving 4 bases not matched to a gene. CDR3 region: CASIVGQGNSPLHF. CDR3 in DNA: TGTGCCAGCATAGTGGGACAGGGGAATTCACCCCTCCACTTT.

This sequence joins TRBV6-1 and TRBJ2-1; D unresolved. The CDR3 spans 15 residues. V lost 2 bases and J 0 bases, leaving 8 bases between the germline ends. Germline values: CDR1 MNHNS, CDR2 SASEGT. CDR3 in amino acids: CASSEQVLSYNEQFF. For the CDR3, the DNA is TGTGCCAGCAGTGAACAGGTCCTCTCCTACAATGAGCAGTTCTTC.

The V call is TRBV3-1 (or the pseudogene TRBV3-2), the J call TRBJ2-1; 10 bases line up with TRBD2. J gave up 6 bases and V 1 base, and 6 bases lay outside the gene matches. This CDR3 has 16 residues. The germline CDR1 and CDR2 sequences are LGHDT and YNNKEL (reference sequence). CDR3 loop: CASSQGVRLAGNEQFF. CDR3 nucleotides: TGTGCCAGCAGCCAAGGGGTGAGACTAGCGGGCAATGAGCAGTTCTTC.

This chain uses TRBV5-1 with TRBJ2-7; 8 positions match TRBD1. After removal of 4 bases from V and 2 bases from J, the junction contained 8 bases not matched to a gene. The CDR3 spans 15 residues. The germline V gene encodes CDR1 SGHRS and CDR2 YFSETQ. The CDR3 loop reads CASSGGQGSTYEQYF. The CDR3 DNA sequence: TGCGCCAGCAGCGGAGGACAGGGCTCTACCTACGAGCAGTACTTC.

This chain joins TRBV6-5 and TRBJ1-4; D gene uncertain. Germline CDR1 is MNHEY and CDR2 is SVGAGI. The CDR3 covers 15 residues. V was trimmed by 0 bases and J by 6 bases, leaving 11 bases between them. In nucleotides, the CDR3 is TGTGCCAGCAGTTACTCTGGATTCAACCATGAAAAACTGTTTTTT. Protein: CASSYSGFNHEKLFF.

This chain links TRBV4-3 with TRBJ2-5, with 9 bases lining up with TRBD2. The V gene end was trimmed by 4 bases and the J gene end by 1 base; junction bases not matched to a gene: 10. Germline loops: CDR1 LGHNA, CDR2 YSLEER. The CDR3 spans 17 residues. CDR3 nucleotide sequence: TGCGCCAGCAGCCCGGGCGGAACTAGCGGGTTCCAAGAGACCCAGTACTTC. Translated, it gives CASSPGGTSGFQETQYF.

V and J are TRBV5-4 and TRBJ2-6; TRBD1 matches at 8 bases. Germline CDR1 is SGHNT and CDR2 is YYREEE (reference sequence). With V trimmed by 3 bases and J by 4 bases, 6 bases remained unmatched. The CDR3 contains 16 residues. The CDR3 sequence is CASSSLTGVGANVLTF. CDR3 coding DNA: TGTGCCAGCAGCTCGCTGACAGGGGTGGGGGCCAACGTCCTGACTTTC.

The chain couples TRBV23-1 to TRBJ2-7; perhaps TRBD1 as D (5 bases). TRBV23-1 is reported as an ORF; its role is uncertain. V lost 3 bases and J lost 0, with 12 bases in between. This CDR3 region has 15 residues. This CDR3 reads CASSQDRDSSYEQYF. The CDR3 bases are TGCGCCAGCAGTCAGGACCGAGACAGCTCCTACGAGCAGTACTTC.

This chain uses TRBV7-6 with TRBJ1-1; D is unclear. The V and J ends lost 0 bases and 0 bases respectively, with 8 bases between them. The CDR3 has 15 residues. The germline gives CDR1 SGHVS, CDR2 FNYEAQ. Here the CDR3 reads CASSLAEIMNTEAFF. In DNA form, the CDR3 reads TGTGCCAGCAGCTTAGCGGAGATAATGAACACTGAAGCTTTCTTT.

The chain employs TRBV7-6 and TRBJ2-2, with TRBD2 matching 12 bases. The germline gives CDR1 SGHVS, CDR2 FNYEAQ. The CDR3 has 19 residues. V lost 5 bases to trimming and J lost 2 bases; unmatched junction nucleotides: 12. In nucleotides, the CDR3 is TGTGCCAGCAGCCCTACTTGGACTAGCGGGATAAAAAACACCGGGGAGCTGTTTTTT. Translated, it gives CASSPTWTSGIKNTGELFF.

This clone showed up just a few times. Different DNA sequences within this sample yield the same CDR3. The V gene is TRBV30, the J gene TRBJ2-3; D gene unclear. The V end lost 0 bases, the J end lost 2 bases, and 6 bases lay between the germline ends. This CDR3 is 13 amino acids long. CDR1 is GTSNPN and CDR2 is SVGIG in the germline V gene (reference sequence). The CDR3 protein is CAWSVGSTDTQYF. DNA for the CDR3: TGTGCCTGGAGTGTAGGGTCCACAGATACGCAGTATTTT.

This clone was seen only once. This rearrangement joins TRBV7-9 to TRBJ2-1, with TRBD2 matching 9 bases. In germline, CDR1 is SEHNR, CDR2 FQNEAQ (reference sequence). This CDR3 spans 15 amino acids. Germline trimming cut 1 base from V and 9 bases from J; bases unmatched to any gene: 7. The CDR3 sequence is CASSLDSGLASEQFF. The CDR3 DNA follows: TGTGCCAGCAGCTTAGACTCGGGACTAGCAAGTGAGCAGTTCTTC.